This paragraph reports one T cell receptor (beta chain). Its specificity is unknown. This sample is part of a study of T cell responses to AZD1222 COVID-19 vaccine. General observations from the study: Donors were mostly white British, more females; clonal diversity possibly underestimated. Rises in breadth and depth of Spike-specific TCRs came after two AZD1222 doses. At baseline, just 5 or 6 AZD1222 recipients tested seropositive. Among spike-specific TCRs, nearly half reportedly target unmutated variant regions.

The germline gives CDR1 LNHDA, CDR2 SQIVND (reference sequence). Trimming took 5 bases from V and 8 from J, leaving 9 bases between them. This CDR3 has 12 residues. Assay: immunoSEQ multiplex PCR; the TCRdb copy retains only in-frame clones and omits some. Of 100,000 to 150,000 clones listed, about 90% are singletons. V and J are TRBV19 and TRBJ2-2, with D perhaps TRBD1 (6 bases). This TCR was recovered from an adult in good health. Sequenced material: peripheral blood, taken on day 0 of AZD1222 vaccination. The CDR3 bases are TGTGCCAGTAGTCACGGGACAGGGGAGCTGTTTTTT. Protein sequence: CASSHGTGELFF.